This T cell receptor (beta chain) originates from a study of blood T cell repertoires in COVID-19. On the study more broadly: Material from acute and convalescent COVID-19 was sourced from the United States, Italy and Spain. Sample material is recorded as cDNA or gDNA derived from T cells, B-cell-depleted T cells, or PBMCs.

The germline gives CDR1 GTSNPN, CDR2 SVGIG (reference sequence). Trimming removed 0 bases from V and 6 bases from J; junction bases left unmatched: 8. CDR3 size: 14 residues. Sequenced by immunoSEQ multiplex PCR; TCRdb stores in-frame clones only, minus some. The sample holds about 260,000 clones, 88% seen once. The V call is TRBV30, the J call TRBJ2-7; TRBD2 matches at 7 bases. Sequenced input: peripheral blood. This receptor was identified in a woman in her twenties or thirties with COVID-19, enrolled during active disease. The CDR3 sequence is CAWSVGLADTEQYF. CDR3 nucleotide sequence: TGTGCCTGGAGTGTAGGTCTAGCGGACACCGAGCAGTACTTC.